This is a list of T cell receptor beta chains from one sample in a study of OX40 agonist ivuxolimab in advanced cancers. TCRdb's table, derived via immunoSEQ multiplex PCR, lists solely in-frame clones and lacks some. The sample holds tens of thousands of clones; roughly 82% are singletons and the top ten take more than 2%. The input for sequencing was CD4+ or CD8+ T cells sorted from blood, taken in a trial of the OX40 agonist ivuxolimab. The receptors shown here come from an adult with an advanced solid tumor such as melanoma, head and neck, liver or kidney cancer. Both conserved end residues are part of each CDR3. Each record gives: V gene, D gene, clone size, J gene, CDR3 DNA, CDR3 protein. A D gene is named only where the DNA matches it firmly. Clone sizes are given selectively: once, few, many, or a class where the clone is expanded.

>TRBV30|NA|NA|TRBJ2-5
TGTGCCTGGAGTGTAAAAGAGACCCAGTACTTC
CAWSVKETQYF
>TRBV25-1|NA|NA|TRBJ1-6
TGTGCCAGCAGTGAAATGGGGGGCTCCTATAATTCACCCCTCCACTTT
CASSEMGGSYNSPLHF
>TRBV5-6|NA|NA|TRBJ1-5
TGTGCCAGCAGCCCGGGACCAAGCAATCAGCCCCAGCATTTT
CASSPGPSNQPQHF
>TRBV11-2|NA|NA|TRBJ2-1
TGTGCCAGCAGCTTAGTTGGGAGCCCCAATGAGCAGTTCTTC
CASSLVGSPNEQFF
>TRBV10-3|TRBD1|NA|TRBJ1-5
TGTGCCAGCTCAGGGGGCGAGGGCTCTAATCAGCCCCAGCATTTT
CASSGGEGSNQPQHF
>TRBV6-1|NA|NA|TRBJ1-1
TGTGCCAGCAGACAAATTAGGGATGACACTGAAGCTTTCTTT
CASRQIRDDTEAFF
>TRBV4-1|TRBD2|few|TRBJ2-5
TGCGCCAGCAGCCTAGGACTAGCGGGAGGGCCAATAGGGACCCAGTACTTC
CASSLGLAGGPIGTQYF
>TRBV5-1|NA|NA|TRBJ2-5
TGCGCCAGCAGCCCGGCGGGTACACCAAAAGAGACCCAGTACTTC
CASSPAGTPKETQYF
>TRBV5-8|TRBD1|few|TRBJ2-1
TGTGCCAGCAGCCCCGGACAGGGGGTCCTTGAGCAGTTCTTC
CASSPGQGVLEQFF
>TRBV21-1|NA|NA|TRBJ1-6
TGTGCCAGCAGCAACTGGGACAGGGGATCCTATAATTCACCCCTCCACTTT
CASSNWDRGSYNSPLHF
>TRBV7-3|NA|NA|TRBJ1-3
TGTGCCAGCAGCTTAATGGCCTTCTCTGGAAACACCATATATTTT
CASSLMAFSGNTIYF
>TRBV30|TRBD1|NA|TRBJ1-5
TGTGCCTGCACCGGGACAGGGGGCAATCAGCCCCAGCATTTT
CACTGTGGNQPQHF
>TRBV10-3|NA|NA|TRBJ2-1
TGTGCCATCCGGGACTCCTACAATGAGCAGTTCTTC
CAIRDSYNEQFF
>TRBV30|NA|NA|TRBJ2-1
TGTGCCTGGAGGCCGGGTAAAAACTCCTACAATGAGCAGTTCTTC
CAWRPGKNSYNEQFF
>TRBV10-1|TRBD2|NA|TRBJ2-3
TGCGCCAGCAGTGAGACCCGACTAGCGACAGATACGCAGTATTTT
CASSETRLATDTQYF
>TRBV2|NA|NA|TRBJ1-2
TGTGCCAGCAGGCAAGCTAACTATGGCTACACCTTC
CASRQANYGYTF
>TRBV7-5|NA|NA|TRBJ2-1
TGTGCCAGAAGCCGCAACAGGTCTCCGGAAACCTACAATGAGCAGTTCTTC
CARSRNRSPETYNEQFF
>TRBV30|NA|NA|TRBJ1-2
TGTGCCTGGAGTGTGGGTCAGGCCTATGGCTACACCTTC
CAWSVGQAYGYTF
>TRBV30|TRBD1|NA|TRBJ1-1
TGTGCCTGGAGGGGGGCAGGGGGCTTTGGTGAAGCTTTCTTT
CAWRGAGGFGEAFF
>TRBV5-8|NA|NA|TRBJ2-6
TGTGCCAGCAGCTTGCTACTCGGGGGGGCCAACGTCCTGACTTTC
CASSLLLGGANVLTF
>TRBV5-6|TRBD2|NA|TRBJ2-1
TGTGCCAGCAGCTTTTTAGCGGGAGGCTCCAAAAGGGTGATCTTC
CASSFLAGGSKRVIF
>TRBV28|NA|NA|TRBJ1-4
TGTGCCAGCAGCTCAACGGTAGGGGATGGTGAAAAACTGTTTTTT
CASSSTVGDGEKLFF
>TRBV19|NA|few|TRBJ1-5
TGTGCCAGTAGTATAAGTCATGGGGGCAATCAGCCCCAGCATTTT
CASSISHGGNQPQHF
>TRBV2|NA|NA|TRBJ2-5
TGTGCCAGCAGTGTAGGGACAACTTCTCCAGGAGAGACCCAGTACTTC
CASSVGTTSPGETQYF
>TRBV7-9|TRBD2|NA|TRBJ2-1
TGTGCCAGCAGCTTCCTAGCGGGAGTCTCCAATGAGCAGTTCTTC
CASSFLAGVSNEQFF
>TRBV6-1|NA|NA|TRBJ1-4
TGTGCCAGCAGTGAATTGGTGGCAGAGAAACTGTTTTTT
CASSELVAEKLFF
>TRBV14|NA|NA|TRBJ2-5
TGTGCCAGCAGCCAAGTGAGGGTATTCGAGACCCAGTACTTC
CASSQVRVFETQYF
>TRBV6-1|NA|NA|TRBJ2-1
TGTGCCAGCAGCGTCGACAAAGGGGCCGAGCAGTTCTTC
CASSVDKGAEQFF
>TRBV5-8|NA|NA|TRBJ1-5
TGTGCCAGCAGTTCGGACAAAGGGTTTTTTCAGCCCCAGCATTTT
CASSSDKGFFQPQHF
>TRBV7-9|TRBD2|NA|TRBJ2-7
TGTGCCAGCAGCTCGCGGGGGGGCGAGCAGTACTTC
CASSSRGGEQYF
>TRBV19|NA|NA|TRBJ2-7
TGTGCCAGTAGTAAGGGCCAGTCCTACGAGCAGTACTTC
CASSKGQSYEQYF
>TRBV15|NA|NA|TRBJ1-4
TGTGCCACCGGACGAGGTCGGGCTAATGAAAAACTGTTTTTT
CATGRGRANEKLFF
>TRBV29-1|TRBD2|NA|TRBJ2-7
TGCAGCACTGTTGCGGGGGTGGGCTACGAGCAGTACTTC
CSTVAGVGYEQYF
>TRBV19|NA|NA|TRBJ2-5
TGTGCCAGTAGTACCCCCAGGGGCCAAGAGACCCAGTACTTC
CASSTPRGQETQYF
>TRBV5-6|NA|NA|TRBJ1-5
TGTGCCAGCAGCGCCGGACCCAATAGCAATCAGCCCCAGCATTTT
CASSAGPNSNQPQHF
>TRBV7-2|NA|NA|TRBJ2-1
TGTGCCAGCAGACTAAAGGGGGGCAATGAGCAGTTCTTC
CASRLKGGNEQFF
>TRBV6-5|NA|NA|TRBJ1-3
TGTGCCAGCAGTTACTCCGGACAGACCTCTGGAAACACCATATATTTT
CASSYSGQTSGNTIYF
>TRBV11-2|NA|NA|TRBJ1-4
TGTGCCAGCAGCTTAGTGGTGGGGTTTCGGGAAAAACTGTTTTTT
CASSLVVGFREKLFF
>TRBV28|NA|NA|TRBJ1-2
TGTGCCAGCAGTTTCGGGGGGTACGGCTACACCTTC
CASSFGGYGYTF
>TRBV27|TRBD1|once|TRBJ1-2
TGTGCCAGCAGTTGGACAGGCAAGATAGGCTATGGCTACACCTTC
CASSWTGKIGYGYTF
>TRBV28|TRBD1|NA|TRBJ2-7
TGTGCCAGCAGACCGAACCGGGACAGGAGCTACGAGCAGTACTTC
CASRPNRDRSYEQYF